This T cell receptor beta chain was obtained from a study of early stage breast cancer tumors. Study-level background: Average read coverage per sample was around 10-fold. Notes on the study in general: Unsorted bulk genomic DNA sequencing lacked pairing and functional marker data.

The CDR3 totals 12 residues. V was clipped by 2 bases and J by 4 bases, with 7 bases between them. The V gene's germline CDR1 is SGHDT and CDR2 YYEEEE. Clones were read by immunoSEQ multiplex PCR, and TCRdb kept only the in-frame ones, dropping some. The sample includes more than 55,000 clones, roughly 80% of them seen just once. As to this clone: What it binds is unknown.

The sequenced material came from blood. The source of this sequence is a person aged 35 to 50 with breast cancer. V usage is TRBV5-6 and J usage is TRBJ2-7; D call uncertain. CDR3 DNA sequence: TGTGCCAGCAGCTTTTCTATTTACGAGCAGTACTTC. Residues: CASSFSIYEQYF.